This T cell receptor beta chain was sequenced for a study of identical twins (dated by TCRdb to about 2016). As for the study more broadly: The study deep-sequenced TCR alpha and beta repertoires from monozygotic twins, unrelated adults of various ages and cord blood to test whether fetal clonotypes persist. To rule out contamination, replicate twin experiments were performed at different times with different library preparation protocols. Broad study findings and their caveats: Fewer insertions were carried by abundant cord blood beta clonotypes, a similar but weaker trend appeared in young adult naive repertoires, and no such trend appeared in memory repertoires. Zero-insertion analyses could be partly confounded by invariant T cells such as MAIT and iNKT, though diverse VJ usage argued against such confounding for most clonotypes. Compared with coincidental sharing between unrelated individuals, an excess of low generation-probability sequences was observed among out-of-frame TCR alpha sequences shared between twins. A weaker excess of twin sharing was found in beta out-of-frame sequences because the signal-to-noise ratio was lowered by fewer shared sequences. Recombination models systematically underestimated out-of-frame TCR alpha sharing in monozygotic twins but agreed with sharing between unrelated individuals. Because the same donors could not be followed over many years, conclusions were based on cross-sectional statistical analysis.

This clonotype was counted only a few times. It has no known antigen specificity. No base qualities exist here, and no much larger clone lies one base off it. Library method: 5' RACE. Sequencer: Illumina HiSeq 2000. Template switching added a universal primer binding site, and the final cDNA carried a unique molecular identifier that allowed TCR cDNA molecules to be counted accurately. Specific primers in the conserved constant-segment region were used to synthesize first-strand cDNA for TCR alpha and beta chains. To control for contamination, each cDNA library was double barcoded with a SMART-Mk sample barcode plus Illumina barcodes. TruSeq adapter sequences and Illumina sample barcodes were added in two successive PCR steps. The TCR alpha and beta cDNA libraries were sequenced on the Illumina HiSeq platform using custom primers. Regarding the original processing steps: MiGEC processed the raw reads to extract unique molecular identifiers, while MiXCR was used to determine the CDR3 positions. For each individual, recombination models were inferred using an EM algorithm with the repgenHMM and IGoR tools. Shared clonotypes were analyzed with the tcR package in R, and sharing was normalized by the product of cloneset sizes. Out-of-frame nonproductive sequences were analyzed to study raw recombination free of thymic and clonal selection effects. TCRdb reran the public reads through fastp at Q25 and MiXCR, keeping productive beta chains. Every CDR3 protein is listed once, alongside the most common genes and DNA of its rows. None of the V and J calls come from the authors' own analysis; TCRdb made them. The sample table records 450,000 or so distinct CDR3 sequences; around an eighth of these occur just once. Of the sample, more than 0.8% is held by the ten largest clones.

Only healthy Caucasian donors were included. Three pairs of female monozygotic twins, all aged roughly 18 to 30 years, made up the twin cohort. Positive isolation kits from Invitrogen were used to isolate CD4+ and CD8+ T cell populations. CDR1 and CDR2, looked up from the germline V gene, are LGHNA and YNFKEQ. For this chain, trimming is 4 bases at the V end and 10 bases at the J end, and the number of junction bases without a gene match is 8. The CDR3 sequence holds 14 residues, the cysteine and phenylalanine included. Only the CDR3 part of the read is kept: 42 bases, read in frame from the first base. This sample was shared with a second study, whose subject was yellow fever vaccine responses in identical twins. Reported in the second study: According to the authors, in identical twins the way T cells responded to vaccination appeared partly convergent and partly personalized. The study precisely tracked vaccine-responding T cell clones in identical twins.

This sequence uses TRBV4-2 and TRBJ2-1; 9 junctional bases match TRBD2. The sample was CD4+ T cells sorted from blood. The TCR was taken from a woman aged 18-29 years in good health. The CDR3 protein sequence reads: CASSLLAGALEQFF. The DNA is as follows: TGTGCCAGCAGCCTACTAGCGGGCGCATTGGAGCAGTTCTTC.